The clone carrying this TCR beta chain was observed a handful of times. PCR was performed a second time for about 7 to 11 cycles using a sample-barcoded 5' primer and a J-beta primer mix. TCRdb called the 5' RACE reads again in MiXCR, with one record for every CDR3 protein. Found here are over 600,000 distinct CDR3 sequences, more than 50% of them singletons; the top ten hold around a quarter. These data come from a study of blood T cells in healthy people across ages. This CDR3 comprises 19 residues. The germline V gene has CDR1 SGHRS and CDR2 YFSETQ. V was trimmed by 0 bases and J by 3 bases, leaving 23 bases between them.

The chain joins TRBV5-1 to TRBJ2-3; D not resolved. The receptor was isolated from a man in his forties or fifties in good health. Source material: blood. The CDR3 sequence: CASSLDSLVRLPRTDTQYF. The CDR3, as DNA: TGCGCCAGCAGCTTGGACTCCCTGGTACGGCTCCCCAGAACAGATACGCAGTATTTT.